Presented here are 18 T cell receptor beta chains from one specimen sequenced in a study of CD8+ T cells in alopecia areata. The treatment denotes: oral pan-JAK inhibitor, 5-10 mg twice daily. TCR sequencing used cDNA made by reverse transcription of extracted RNA. The data were produced by immunoSEQ multiplex PCR, yet TCRdb's version contains in-frame clones alone and is incomplete. Among over 90,000 clones listed, about nine tenths were seen once. Sequenced material: CD8+ T cells sorted from blood, taken at week 34, from a patient treated with tofacitinib. The source of these receptors is a human donor with alopecia areata.

This chain joins TRBV4-1 and TRBJ2-1, with 9 positions matching TRBD2. J was trimmed by 10 bases and V by 0 bases; bases with no gene match: 10. There are 16 residues in the CDR3. Per the germline V gene, CDR1 is MGHRA and CDR2 is YSYEKL. CDR3 in amino acids: CASSQEGTSSPKEQFF. The CDR3 region has the DNA TGCGCCAGCAGCCAAGAAGGGACTAGCTCCCCTAAGGAGCAGTTCTTC.

The V call is TRBV29-1, the J call TRBJ1-2; D unresolved. CDR3 length equals 13 residues. V gave up 4 bases and J gave up 5 bases, with 14 bases separating them. The V gene's germline CDR1 is SQVTM and CDR2 ANQGSEA. CDR3 sequence (DNA): TGCAGCGTTGTTCTTCCGACGGATTATGGCTACACCTTC. Translation gives CSVVLPTDYGYTF. The entire variable domain, with the rest obtained from reference TRBV29-1 and TRBJ1-2, is as follows: SAVISQKPSRDICQRGTSLTIQCQVDSQVTMMFWYRQQPGQSLTLIATANQGSEATYESGFVIDKFPISRPNLTFSTLTVSNMSPEDSSIYLCSVVLPTDYGYTFGSGTRLTVV.

V usage is TRBV11-2 and J usage is TRBJ2-7, with 10 positions matching TRBD2. The CDR3 spans 15 residues. V shed 3 bases, J shed 7 bases, and the junction held 9 bases outside the gene matches. CDR1 and CDR2 (germline): SGHAT, FQNNGV. This CDR3 is CASSLASGSVWEQYF. As DNA, the CDR3 is TGTGCCAGCAGCTTGGCTAGCGGGAGTGTTTGGGAGCAGTACTTC. Together with reference TRBV11-2 and TRBJ2-7, the CDR3 gives the full variable domain: EAGVAQSPRYKIIEKRQSVAFWCNPISGHATLYWYQQILGQGPKLLIQFQNNGVVDDSQLPKDRFSAERLKGVDSTLKIQPAKLEDSAVYLCASSLASGSVWEQYFGPGTRLTVT.

The V call is TRBV12-5, the J call TRBJ2-1; D uncertain. With 6 bases removed from V and 5 bases from J, the gap between germline ends came to 14 bases. The CDR3 loop spans 14 amino acids. Germline V gives CDR1 LGHNT, CDR2 FRNRAP. The CDR3 protein is CASGDTDRDNEQFF. Here the CDR3 DNA reads TGTGCTAGTGGAGATACGGACCGCGACAATGAGCAGTTCTTC.

The V gene is TRBV5-4, the J gene TRBJ2-5; TRBD1 agrees at 7 bases. The J call may be in error: the DNA end matches TRBJ2-7 better. This CDR3 has 14 residues. In germline, CDR1 is SGHNT, CDR2 YYREEE (reference sequence). The CDR3 reads CASSTSGTDYEQYF. In DNA form, the CDR3 reads TGTGCCAGCAGCACTTCCGGGACAGACTACGAGCAGTACTTC.

This chain links TRBV5-1 with TRBJ1-2; D ambiguous. Germline loops: CDR1 SGHRS, CDR2 YFSETQ. V lost 4 bases and J lost 8, with 12 bases in between. This CDR3 spans 12 amino acids. CDR3 protein: CASSMDRAGYTF. CDR3 nucleotide sequence: TGCGCCAGCAGCATGGACCGGGCGGGCTACACCTTC.

The chain couples TRBV7-6 to TRBJ1-4; D gene ambiguous. The CDR3 is made up of 15 amino acids. The ends were cut back, 1 base at V and 0 bases at J, with 6 bases in the middle. From germline, CDR1 is SGHVS and CDR2 FNYEAQ. The CDR3 spells CASSLERTTNEKLFF. The CDR3 DNA reads as TGTGCCAGCAGCTTAGAGAGGACAACTAATGAAAAACTGTTTTTT.

The chain couples TRBV19 to TRBJ2-7, with D unclear. V was shortened by 1 base and J by 0 bases, with 13 bases between the two germline ends. CDR1 is LNHDA, CDR2 SQIVND, per germline (reference sequence). CDR3 length: 16 residues. The CDR3 bases are TGTGCCAGTAGTATAGTAACCCCCTCGGGCTCCTACGAGCAGTACTTC. Translated: CASSIVTPSGSYEQYF.

The genes are TRBV5-6 and TRBJ2-5; D uncertain. The tail of the sequence fits TRBJ2-7 better, so the J call may be wrong. The V gene's germline CDR1 is SGHDT and CDR2 YYEEEE. The CDR3 is made up of 14 amino acids. CDR3 loop: CASSFGLGSYEQYF. DNA of the CDR3: TGTGCCAGCAGCTTCGGGCTGGGTTCCTACGAGCAGTACTTC.

This clone has only a few counts. The chain links TRBV28 to TRBJ2-3; D may be TRBD2 (6 bases). The V end lost 9 bases, the J end lost 6 bases, and 13 bases lay between the germline ends. The CDR3 totals 12 residues. The germline gives CDR1 MDHEN, CDR2 SYDVKM. The CDR3, as DNA: TGTGCCAGTCGGGAGACCCCCGATACGCAGTATTTT. Translated: CASRETPDTQYF.

This chain connects TRBV12-5 to TRBJ2-2; D is possibly TRBD1 (6 bases). V dropped 5 bases and J dropped 7 bases, with 17 bases sitting between them. Germline V gene lookup returns CDR1 LGHNT and CDR2 FRNRAP. The CDR3 runs 15 residues. Written as DNA, the CDR3 is TGTGCTAGTGGTCCACCATATCAGGGGATCGGGGAGCTGTTTTTT. It yields the protein CASGPPYQGIGELFF.

A remark on this clone: Other DNA sequences from this sample encode an identical CDR3 as well. The V and J genes are TRBV7-9 and TRBJ2-6; 11 bases match TRBD2. The V segment lost 4 bases and the J segment 0 bases; nucleotides outside the gene matches: 8. The CDR3 is made up of 19 amino acids. Germline assignment: CDR1 SEHNR and CDR2 FQNEAQ (reference sequence). CDR3 in DNA: TGTGCCAGCAGCTCCACGGGACTAGCGGAGACCTCTGGGGCCAACGTCCTGACTTTC. It codes for CASSSTGLAETSGANVLTF.

The chain is built from TRBV14 and TRBJ2-2; D gene unclear. The CDR3 is made up of 17 amino acids. Germline V gives CDR1 SGHDN, CDR2 FVKESK. Deletions cut 0 bases from V and 1 base from J, with 12 bases between. CDR3 sequence reads: CASSQEELSGNTGELFF. The CDR3 coding sequence is TGTGCCAGCAGCCAAGAAGAGCTATCCGGGAACACCGGGGAGCTGTTTTTT.

The rearrangement uses TRBV5-4 and TRBJ2-7, with D perhaps given as TRBD1 or TRBD2 (5 bases each). The CDR3 totals 14 residues. Germline CDR1 and CDR2: SGHNT and YYREEE (reference sequence). Trimming removed 0 bases at V and 1 base at J, with 8 bases between. The CDR3 loop reads CASSLGDASYEQYF. The CDR3 bases are TGTGCCAGCAGCTTGGGGGACGCTTCCTACGAGCAGTACTTC.

In this sample, this clone turned up a few times. CDR3 sequence reads: CAWTQSGELFF. The CDR3 bases are TGTGCCTGGACCCAATCCGGGGAGCTGTTTTTT. The chain carries TRBV30 and TRBJ2-2, with D hard to call. Trimming stripped 4 bases from V and 6 bases from J, with 6 bases between. The CDR3 is 11 residues long. From germline, CDR1 is GTSNPN and CDR2 SVGIG (reference sequence).

The rearrangement links TRBV2 to TRBJ2-2; either TRBD1 or TRBD2 may supply D (6 bases each). CDR3 length equals 15 residues. CDR1 SNHLY and CDR2 FYNNEI come from the germline V gene. V was trimmed by 3 bases and J by 2 bases, leaving 10 bases between them. The CDR3 DNA is TGTGCCAGCAGTGAGGAGGGGGGTAACACCGGGGAGCTGTTTTTT. Amino acid sequence: CASSEEGGNTGELFF.

V is TRBV27 and J is TRBJ2-7; D ambiguous. CDR1 and CDR2 from the germline V gene are MNHEY and SMNVEV (reference sequence). The germline V and J ends were trimmed by 7 bases and 6 bases, with 13 bases remaining between them. This CDR3 is 12 amino acids long. The CDR3: CASTPGVCEQYF. CDR3 DNA: TGTGCCAGCACCCCAGGAGTGTGCGAGCAGTACTTC.

This clone occurred a few times. This chain connects TRBV29-1 to TRBJ2-7; TRBD1 aligns across 10 bases. Looked up from germline, CDR1 is SQVTM and CDR2 is ANQGSEA. The CDR3 covers 14 residues. The V and J ends lost 1 base and 6 bases, in that order; junction bases with no gene match: 6. CDR3 nucleotides: TGCAGCGTTGAAGGTCCCCGGGACAGGGGCGAGCAGTACTTC. This translates into CSVEGPRDRGEQYF.